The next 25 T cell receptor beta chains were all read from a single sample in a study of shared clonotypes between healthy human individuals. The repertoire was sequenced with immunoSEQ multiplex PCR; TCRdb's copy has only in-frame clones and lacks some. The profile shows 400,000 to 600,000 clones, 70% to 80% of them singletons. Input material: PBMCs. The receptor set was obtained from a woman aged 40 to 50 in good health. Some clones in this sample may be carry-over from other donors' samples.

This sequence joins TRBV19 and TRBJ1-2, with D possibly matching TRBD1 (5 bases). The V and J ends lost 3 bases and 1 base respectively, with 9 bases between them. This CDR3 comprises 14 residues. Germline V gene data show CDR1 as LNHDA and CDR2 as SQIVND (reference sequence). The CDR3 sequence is CASSILGVNYGYTF. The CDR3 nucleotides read TGTGCCAGTAGTATCTTGGGGGTTAACTATGGCTACACCTTC.

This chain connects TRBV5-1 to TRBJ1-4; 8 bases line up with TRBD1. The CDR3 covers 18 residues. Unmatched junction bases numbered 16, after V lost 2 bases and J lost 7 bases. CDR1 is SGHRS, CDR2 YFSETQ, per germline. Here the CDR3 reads CASSFEGSARGLGEKLFF. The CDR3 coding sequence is TGCGCCAGCAGCTTCGAGGGGTCAGCCAGGGGGCTAGGTGAAAAACTGTTTTTT.

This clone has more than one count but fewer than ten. The CDR3 loop reads CASSSQGATDTQYF. For the CDR3, the DNA is TGCGCCAGCAGCTCACAGGGGGCAACAGATACGCAGTATTTT. V and J are TRBV5-1 and TRBJ2-3; TRBD1 aligns across 9 bases. The CDR3 has 14 residues. Per germline, CDR1 SGHRS and CDR2 YFSETQ. V dropped 3 bases and J dropped 3; count of bases not matched to a gene: 2.

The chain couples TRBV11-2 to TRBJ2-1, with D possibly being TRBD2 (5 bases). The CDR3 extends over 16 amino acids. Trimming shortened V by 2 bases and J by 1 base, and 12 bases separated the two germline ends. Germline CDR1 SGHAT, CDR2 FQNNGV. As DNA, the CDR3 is TGTGCCAGCAGCTTATGGCTAGCATTGTCCTACAATGAGCAGTTCTTC. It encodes CASSLWLALSYNEQFF. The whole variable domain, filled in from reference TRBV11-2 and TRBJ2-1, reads EAGVAQSPRYKIIEKRQSVAFWCNPISGHATLYWYQQILGQGPKLLIQFQNNGVVDDSQLPKDRFSAERLKGVDSTLKIQPAKLEDSAVYLCASSLWLALSYNEQFFGPGTRLTVL.

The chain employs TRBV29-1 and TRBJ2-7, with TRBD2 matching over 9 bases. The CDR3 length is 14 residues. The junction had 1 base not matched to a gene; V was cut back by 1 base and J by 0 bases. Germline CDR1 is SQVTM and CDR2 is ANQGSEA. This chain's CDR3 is CSVEGSGGSYEQYF. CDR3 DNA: TGCAGCGTTGAAGGTAGCGGGGGCTCCTACGAGCAGTACTTC.

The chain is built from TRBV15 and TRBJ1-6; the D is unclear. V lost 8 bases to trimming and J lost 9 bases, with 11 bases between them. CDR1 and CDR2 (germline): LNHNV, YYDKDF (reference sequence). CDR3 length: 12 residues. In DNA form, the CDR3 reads TGTGCCACCGGGGTCACGTCTTCACCCCTCCACTTT. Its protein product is CATGVTSSPLHF.

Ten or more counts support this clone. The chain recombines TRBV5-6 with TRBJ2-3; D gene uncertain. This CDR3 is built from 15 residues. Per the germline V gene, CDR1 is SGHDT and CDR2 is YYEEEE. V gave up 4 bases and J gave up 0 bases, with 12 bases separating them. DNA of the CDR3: TGTGCCAGCAGCGTTACGGCAGGCAGCACAGATACGCAGTATTTT. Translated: CASSVTAGSTDTQYF.

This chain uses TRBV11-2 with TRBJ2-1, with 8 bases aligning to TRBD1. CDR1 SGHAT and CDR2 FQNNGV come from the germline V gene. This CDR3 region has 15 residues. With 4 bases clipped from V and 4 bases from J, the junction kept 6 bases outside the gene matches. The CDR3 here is CASSSGQGWYNEQFF. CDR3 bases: TGTGCCAGCAGCTCCGGACAGGGATGGTACAATGAGCAGTTCTTC.

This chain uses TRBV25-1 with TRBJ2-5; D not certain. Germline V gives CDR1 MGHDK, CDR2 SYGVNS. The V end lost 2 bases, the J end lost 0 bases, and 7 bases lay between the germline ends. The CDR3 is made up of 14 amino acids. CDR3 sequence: CASSEERHQETQYF. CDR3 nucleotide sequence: TGTGCCAGCAGTGAAGAGCGACACCAAGAGACCCAGTACTTC.

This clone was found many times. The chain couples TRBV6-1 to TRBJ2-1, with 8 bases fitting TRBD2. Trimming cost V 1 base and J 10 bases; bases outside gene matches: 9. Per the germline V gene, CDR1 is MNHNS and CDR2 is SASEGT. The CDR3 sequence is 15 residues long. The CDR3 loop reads CASSEEASGPPEQFF. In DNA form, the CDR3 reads TGTGCCAGCAGTGAAGAGGCTAGCGGGCCCCCCGAGCAGTTCTTC.

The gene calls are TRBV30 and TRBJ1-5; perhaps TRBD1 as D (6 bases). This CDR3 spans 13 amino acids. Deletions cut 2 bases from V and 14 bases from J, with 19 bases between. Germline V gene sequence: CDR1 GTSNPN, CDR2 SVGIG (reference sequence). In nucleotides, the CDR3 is TGTGCCTGGAGTTATCGACGTGGGGACACGGAGCATTTT. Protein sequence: CAWSYRRGDTEHF.

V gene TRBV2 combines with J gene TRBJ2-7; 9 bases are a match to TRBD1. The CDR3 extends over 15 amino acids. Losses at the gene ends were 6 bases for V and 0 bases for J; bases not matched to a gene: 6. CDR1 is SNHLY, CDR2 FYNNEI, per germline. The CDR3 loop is CASRLTGGSSYEQYF. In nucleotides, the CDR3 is TGTGCCAGCAGGTTGACAGGGGGAAGCTCCTACGAGCAGTACTTC.

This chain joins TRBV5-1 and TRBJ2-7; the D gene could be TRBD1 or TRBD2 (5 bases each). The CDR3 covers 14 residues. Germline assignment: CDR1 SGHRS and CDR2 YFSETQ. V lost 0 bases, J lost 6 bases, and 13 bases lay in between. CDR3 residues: CASSLGRIGGEQYF. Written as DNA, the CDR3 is TGCGCCAGCAGCTTGGGCCGGATTGGGGGCGAGCAGTACTTC.

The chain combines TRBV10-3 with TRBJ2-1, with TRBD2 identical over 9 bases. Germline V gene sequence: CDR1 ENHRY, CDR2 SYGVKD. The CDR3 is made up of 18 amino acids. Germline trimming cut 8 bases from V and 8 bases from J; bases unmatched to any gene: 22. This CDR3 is CAIEPASGALLAWDEQFF. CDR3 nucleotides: TGTGCCATCGAACCCGCTAGCGGGGCCCTGCTGGCGTGGGATGAGCAGTTCTTC.

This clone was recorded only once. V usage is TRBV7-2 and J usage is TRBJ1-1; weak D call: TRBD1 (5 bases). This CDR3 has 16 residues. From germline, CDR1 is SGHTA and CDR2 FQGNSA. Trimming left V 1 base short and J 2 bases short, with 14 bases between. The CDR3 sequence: CASSLEGRGVNTEAFF. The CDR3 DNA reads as TGTGCCAGCAGCTTAGAGGGCCGAGGGGTAAACACTGAAGCTTTCTTT.

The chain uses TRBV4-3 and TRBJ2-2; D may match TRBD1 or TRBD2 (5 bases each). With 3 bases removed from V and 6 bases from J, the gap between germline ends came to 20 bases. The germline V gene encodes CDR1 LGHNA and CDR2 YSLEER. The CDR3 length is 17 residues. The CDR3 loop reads CASSHVSGLGLSGELFF. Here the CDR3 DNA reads TGCGCCAGCAGCCATGTTTCGGGGCTAGGACTCTCCGGGGAGCTGTTTTTT.

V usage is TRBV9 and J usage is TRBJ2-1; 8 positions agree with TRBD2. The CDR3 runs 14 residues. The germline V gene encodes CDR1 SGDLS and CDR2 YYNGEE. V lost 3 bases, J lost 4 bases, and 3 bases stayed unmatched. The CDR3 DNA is TGTGCCAGCAGCGCAGGGACTAGATACAATGAGCAGTTCTTC. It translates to CASSAGTRYNEQFF. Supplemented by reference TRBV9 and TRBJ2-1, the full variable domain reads DSGVTQTPKHLITATGQRVTLRCSPRSGDLSVYWYQQSLDQGLQFLIQYYNGEERAKGNILERFSAQQFPDLHSELNLSSLELGDSALYFCASSAGTRYNEQFFGPGTRLTVL.

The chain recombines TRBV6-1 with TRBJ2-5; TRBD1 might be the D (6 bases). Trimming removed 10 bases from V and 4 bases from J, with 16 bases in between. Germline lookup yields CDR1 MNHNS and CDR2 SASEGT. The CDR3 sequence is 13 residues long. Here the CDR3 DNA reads TGTGCCACCAACAGGGTGGTAGGAGAGACCCAGTACTTC. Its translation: CATNRVVGETQYF.

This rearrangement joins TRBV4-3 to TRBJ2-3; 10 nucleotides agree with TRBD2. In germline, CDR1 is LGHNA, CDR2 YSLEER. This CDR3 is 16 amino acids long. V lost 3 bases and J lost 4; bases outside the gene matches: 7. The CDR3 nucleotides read TGCGCCAGCAGCCAGTTAGCGGGAGGCCCCCCAGATACGCAGTATTTT. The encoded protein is CASSQLAGGPPDTQYF.

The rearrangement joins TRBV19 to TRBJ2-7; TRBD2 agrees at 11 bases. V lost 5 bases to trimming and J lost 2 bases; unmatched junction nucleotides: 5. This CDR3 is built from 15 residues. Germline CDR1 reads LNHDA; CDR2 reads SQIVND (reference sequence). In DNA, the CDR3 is TGTGCCAGTAGTCGTATAGCGGGAGGGACCTACGAGCAGTACTTC. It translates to CASSRIAGGTYEQYF.

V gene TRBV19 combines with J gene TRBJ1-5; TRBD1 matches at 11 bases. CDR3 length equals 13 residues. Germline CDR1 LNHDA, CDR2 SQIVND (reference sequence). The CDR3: CAAHGTGGQPQHF. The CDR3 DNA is TGTGCGGCCCACGGGACAGGGGGTCAGCCCCAGCATTTT.

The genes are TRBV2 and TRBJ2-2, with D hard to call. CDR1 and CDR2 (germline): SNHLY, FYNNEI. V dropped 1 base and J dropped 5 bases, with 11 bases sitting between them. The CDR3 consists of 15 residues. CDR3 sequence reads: CASSEDRALTGELFF. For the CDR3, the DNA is TGTGCCAGCAGTGAAGACAGAGCCCTGACCGGGGAGCTGTTTTTT.

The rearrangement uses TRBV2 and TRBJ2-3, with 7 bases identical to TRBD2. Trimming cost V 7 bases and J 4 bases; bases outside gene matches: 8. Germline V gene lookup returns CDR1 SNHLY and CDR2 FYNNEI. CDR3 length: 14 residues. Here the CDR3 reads CASIWREQADTQYF. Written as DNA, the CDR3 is TGTGCCAGCATTTGGCGGGAGCAGGCAGATACGCAGTATTTT.

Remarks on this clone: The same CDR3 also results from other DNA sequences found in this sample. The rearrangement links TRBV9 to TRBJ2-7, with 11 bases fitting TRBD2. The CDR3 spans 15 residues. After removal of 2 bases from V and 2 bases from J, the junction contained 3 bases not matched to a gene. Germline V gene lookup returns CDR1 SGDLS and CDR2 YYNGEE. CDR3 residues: CASSVGTSGTYEQYF. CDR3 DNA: TGTGCCAGCAGCGTCGGGACTAGCGGAACCTACGAGCAGTACTTC.

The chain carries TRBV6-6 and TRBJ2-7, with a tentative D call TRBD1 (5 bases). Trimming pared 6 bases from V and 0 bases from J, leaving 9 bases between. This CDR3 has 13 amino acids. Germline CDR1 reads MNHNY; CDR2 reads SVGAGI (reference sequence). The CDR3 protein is CASRLDSSYEQYF. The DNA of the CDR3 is TGTGCCAGCAGGCTCGACAGCTCCTACGAGCAGTACTTC.